These T cell receptor beta chains were read from a single sample in a study of vaccination and CD4 T cells after COVID-19. These receptors' antigens are unknown. One entry per CDR3 protein results from TCRdb running MiXCR on the PCR reads. Among roughly 25,000 distinct CDR3 sequences listed, 30% were seen once. This specimen was CD4+ T cells from blood, cultured in vitro, taken about 7 months after SARS-CoV-2 vaccination. These TCRs come from a human donor who had recovered from COVID-19. CDR3s leave out the opening cysteine and the closing phenylalanine or tryptophan. Fields, in order: V gene, clone size, J gene, CDR3 protein. The size entry is marked missing in some rows and otherwise reads once, few, many or a size class.

>TRBV15|-|TRBJ2-2
ATSSQGGVGELF
>TRBV5-1|few|TRBJ1-1
ASSPQTPENTEAF
>TRBV5-8|-|TRBJ2-5
ASSQGGHGGYAQY
>TRBV28|-|TRBJ2-1
ASSLRAEYNEQF
>TRBV20-1|-|TRBJ2-7
SVTSGGVGYEQY
>TRBV4-2|-|TRBJ1-2
ASSQDLGGQGHGYT
>TRBV7-2|-|TRBJ2-5
ASSLAPGWETQY
>TRBV7-3|-|TRBJ2-6
ASGDSGANVLT
>TRBV24-1|-|TRBJ2-7
ATSDSRQGQSYEQY
>TRBV20-1|-|TRBJ2-1
SARNSNEQF
>TRBV30|-|TRBJ1-2
AWTGHNNYGYT
>TRBV6-1|-|TRBJ1-1
ASSRDLMNTEAF
>TRBV12-1|-|TRBJ2-5
ASSCARDRGAETQY
>TRBV20-1|few|TRBJ1-4
SALTGAGEKLF
>TRBV19|-|TRBJ1-6
ASKGQGPTSPLH
>TRBV10-3|-|TRBJ2-7
AIRTGSYEQY
>TRBV11-2|few|TRBJ2-5
ASSPHGETQY
>TRBV20-1|few|TRBJ2-7
SASRYPVYEQY
>TRBV24-1|-|TRBJ1-1
ASTEWDWNTEAF
>TRBV6-4|-|TRBJ2-2
ASSQGATGELF
>TRBV19|few|TRBJ2-5
ASRTSGSETQY
>TRBV20-1|-|TRBJ1-1
SARTGQGVHGTEAF
>TRBV28|-|TRBJ2-5
ASSEGNQETQY
>TRBV10-3|-|TRBJ1-2
AISEGNYGYT
>TRBV20-1|once|TRBJ2-7
RAGTGVGEQY
>TRBV20-1|medium-sized|TRBJ1-1
SASPTANTEAF
>TRBV7-9|few|TRBJ2-5
ASNSAGGGQETQY
>TRBV7-3|-|TRBJ2-1
ASSDGTNYNEQF
>TRBV4-1|-|TRBJ2-1
ASSKGLAGAGEQF
>TRBV18|-|TRBJ1-1
ASSPDSASTEAF
>TRBV20-1|few|TRBJ2-3
SANEGPGGTDTQY
>TRBV20-1|-|TRBJ2-3
SARDRRLAGTDTQY
>TRBV10-3|few|TRBJ2-7
AISESGGLTYEQY
>TRBV28|few|TRBJ1-2
ASRRGGSNYGYT
>TRBV20-1|-|TRBJ2-3
SARRQGGGTDTQY
>TRBV4-2|-|TRBJ2-7
ASSPHDLAGGSYEQY
>TRBV7-2|-|TRBJ2-1
ASSFDSGEGYNEQF
>TRBV20-1|few|TRBJ2-1
SANRGRLNEQF
>TRBV19|-|TRBJ1-5
ASNTRDRRPNQPQH
>TRBV19|few|TRBJ1-2
ASGANYGYT
>TRBV12-3/TRBV12-4|-|TRBJ2-5
ASSPRDRGWQETQY
>TRBV29-1|-|TRBJ2-7
SVGDRERSYEQY
>TRBV20-1|-|TRBJ1-6
SARDRSRNNSPLH
>TRBV20-1|few|TRBJ1-5
SARDPYSNQPQH
>TRBV7-9|-|TRBJ1-6
ASSKNSPLH
>TRBV20-1|-|TRBJ1-5
STTSQNQPQH
>TRBV19|-|TRBJ1-5
ASSIGNLGDQPQH
>TRBV20-1|few|TRBJ2-3
SASGGLGADTQY
>TRBV28|few|TRBJ1-5
ASSSGQGNQPQH
>TRBV27|few|TRBJ2-3
ASSSPTSGRHTQY
>TRBV10-3|few|TRBJ2-3
AIADSGSADTQY
>TRBV28|-|TRBJ1-1
ASSLRRLIPEAF
>TRBV15|-|TRBJ2-7
ATSMGYYEQY
>TRBV7-2|-|TRBJ1-1
ASRRQPNTEAF
>TRBV27|-|TRBJ1-6
ASRWDRASYNSPLH
>TRBV27|medium-sized|TRBJ1-2
ASSSTGYT
>TRBV6-5|-|TRBJ1-1
ASSYRKTVLGGAF
>TRBV11-2|-|TRBJ1-2
ASSSSRVLRDGYT
>TRBV28|-|TRBJ2-7
ASSLGLAGESYEQY